These 12 T cell receptor beta chains share one sample of origin, sequenced in a study of beta chain features in type 1 diabetes (dated by TCRdb to 2017 to 2018). The library was built by means of the immunoSEQ multiplex PCR assay. The entire amount of isolated RNA was reverse transcribed using the High Capacity cDNA Reverse Transcription Kit, so the sequenced TCRB transcripts were expressed ones. What TCRdb holds here is the immuneACCESS table cut down to in-frame rearrangements. Part of the clones is not present; checked against another copy, under half of the missing clones reflect an unresolved V gene, and the others are unexplained. This sample gives hundreds of thousands of clones in total; approximately 31% of them show up just once. The leading ten clones occupy about 0.06% of the sample. Source material: naive CD4+ T cells from blood. The cell subset or site label for this specimen denotes: true naive CD4+ T cells. Every receptor here comes from a man aged 18 to 29 in good health.

The rearrangement joins TRBV30 to TRBJ2-2; 7 bases fit TRBD1. Per the germline V gene, CDR1 is GTSNPN and CDR2 is SVGIG (reference sequence). Losses at the gene ends were 3 bases for V and 4 bases for J; bases not matched to a gene: 5. This CDR3 is 14 amino acids long. The CDR3, as DNA: TGTGCCTGGAGGTCCGGGACAGCCACCGGGGAGCTGTTTTTT. Its protein is CAWRSGTATGELFF.

The gene calls are TRBV30 and TRBJ2-1; D possibly corresponds to TRBD2 (5 bases). The CDR3 covers 15 residues. Per the germline V gene, CDR1 is GTSNPN and CDR2 is SVGIG (reference sequence). V lost 4 bases and J 3 bases, leaving 16 bases between the germline ends. In DNA form, the CDR3 reads TGTGCCTGGAACTTTCGGACTCGCGGCTACAATGAGCAGTTCTTC. Amino acids: CAWNFRTRGYNEQFF.

This clone was observed a few times. DNA of the CDR3: TGTGCCATCAGTGAGAGACAGTTTGGGAATGAGCAGTTCTTC. Its translation: CAISERQFGNEQFF. V and J are TRBV10-3 and TRBJ2-1, with a possible D match to TRBD1 (5 bases). CDR1 and CDR2 (germline): ENHRY, SYGVKD. Trimming cost V 2 bases and J 7 bases, with 12 bases left between them. This CDR3 is 14 amino acids long.

This clone was picked up a small number of times. The rearrangement uses TRBV19 and TRBJ2-5; 10 nucleotides line up with TRBD2. The CDR3 extends over 15 amino acids. CDR1 is LNHDA and CDR2 is SQIVND in the germline V gene (reference sequence). The trim removed 8 bases at V and 3 bases at J, leaving 9 bases unmatched. The chain's CDR3 is CASASGRAFEETQYF. The CDR3 DNA follows: TGTGCCAGTGCCAGCGGGAGGGCCTTCGAAGAGACCCAGTACTTC.

There are a few counts of this clone. V usage is TRBV9 and J usage is TRBJ2-6, with D perhaps TRBD2 (5 bases). The CDR3 runs to 17 residues. V gave up 4 bases and J gave up 0 bases, with 14 bases separating them. Germline values: CDR1 SGDLS, CDR2 YYNGEE. Written as DNA, the CDR3 is TGTGCCAGCAGCCCTACGACGGGAAACTCTGGGGCCAACGTCCTGACTTTC. Protein sequence: CASSPTTGNSGANVLTF.

This clone was detected only a few times. This sequence joins TRBV30 and TRBJ2-5; D is possibly TRBD2 (5 bases). Germline lookup yields CDR1 GTSNPN and CDR2 SVGIG (reference sequence). The V and J ends lost 3 bases and 5 bases respectively, with 16 bases between them. This CDR3 is 14 amino acids long. The CDR3 DNA follows: TGTGCCTGGAGAGGACTCCAGGTGGCGGAGACCCAGTACTTC. Amino acid sequence: CAWRGLQVAETQYF.

The chain has TRBV9 and TRBJ2-7; perhaps TRBD2 as D (6 bases). V was pared by 0 bases and J by 4 bases, with 11 bases between. The CDR3 is made up of 14 amino acids. Germline V gives CDR1 SGDLS, CDR2 YYNGEE. CDR3 region: CASSVGSEGYEQYF. CDR3 DNA: TGTGCCAGCAGCGTAGGTTCGGAGGGGTACGAGCAGTACTTC.

There are a few counts of this clone. V and J are TRBV10-3 and TRBJ2-3, with TRBD2 as a possible D gene (6 bases). The CDR3 is 13 residues long. The germline CDR1 and CDR2 sequences are ENHRY and SYGVKD. With 11 bases removed from V and 4 bases from J, the gap between germline ends came to 16 bases. Written as DNA, the CDR3 is TGTGCCGCTAGACTAGGCGGGGCAGATACGCAGTATTTT. Translation gives CAARLGGADTQYF.

The chain couples TRBV6-1 to TRBJ2-1; 7 bases line up with TRBD2. The J segment lost 10 bases and the V segment lost 7 bases, leaving 7 bases of the junction unmatched. The CDR3 totals 12 residues. Germline V gene sequence: CDR1 MNHNS, CDR2 SASEGT. CDR3 sequence: CASKISGREQFF. CDR3 DNA sequence: TGTGCCAGCAAGATCTCCGGGAGGGAGCAGTTCTTC.

This clone occurred a few times. This chain uses TRBV30 with TRBJ2-1; TRBD1 agrees at 7 bases. The V gene end was trimmed by 1 base and the J gene end by 6 bases; junction bases not matched to a gene: 9. The CDR3 contains 15 residues. Per the germline V gene, CDR1 is GTSNPN and CDR2 is SVGIG (reference sequence). For the CDR3, the DNA is TGTGCCTGGAGTGCCGACAGGGTGGAGATCAATGAGCAGTTCTTC. This sequence encodes CAWSADRVEINEQFF.

The V and J genes are TRBV10-3 and TRBJ2-2; TRBD1 agrees at 9 bases. After removal of 6 bases from V and 2 bases from J, the junction contained 7 bases not matched to a gene. The CDR3 totals 16 residues. The germline CDR1 and CDR2 sequences are ENHRY and SYGVKD. The CDR3 region has the DNA TGTGCCATCAGCCCTACAGGGGGCGGAAACACCGGGGAGCTGTTTTTT. Translating it yields CAISPTGGGNTGELFF.

This clone has just a few counts. The V call is TRBV18, the J call TRBJ2-7; 10 nucleotides match TRBD1. The V and J ends lost 6 bases and 5 bases, in that order; junction bases with no gene match: 4. From germline, CDR1 is KGHSH and CDR2 LQKENI. The CDR3 covers 13 residues. Here the CDR3 DNA reads TGTGCCAGCTCGCCCGGGACAGGGGACGAGCAGTACTTC. It specifies CASSPGTGDEQYF.